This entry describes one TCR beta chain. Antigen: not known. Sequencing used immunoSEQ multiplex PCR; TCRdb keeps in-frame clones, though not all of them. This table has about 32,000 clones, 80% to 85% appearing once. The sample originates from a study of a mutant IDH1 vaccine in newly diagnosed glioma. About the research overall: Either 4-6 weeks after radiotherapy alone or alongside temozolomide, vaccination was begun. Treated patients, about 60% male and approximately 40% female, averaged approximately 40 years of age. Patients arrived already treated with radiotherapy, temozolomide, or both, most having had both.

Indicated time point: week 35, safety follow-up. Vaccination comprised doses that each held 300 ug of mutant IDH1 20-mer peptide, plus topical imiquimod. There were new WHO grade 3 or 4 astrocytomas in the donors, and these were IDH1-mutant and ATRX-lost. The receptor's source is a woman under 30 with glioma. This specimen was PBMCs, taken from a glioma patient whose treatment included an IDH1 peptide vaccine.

The CDR3 loop is CASSPRLAGGGADTQYF. Here the CDR3 DNA reads TGTGCCAGCAGCCCACGACTAGCGGGAGGTGGGGCCGATACGCAGTATTTT. The chain has TRBV7-2 and TRBJ2-3; 13 nucleotides line up with TRBD2. Per germline, CDR1 SGHTA and CDR2 FQGNSA. CDR3 length: 17 residues. V shed 5 bases and J 6 bases; nucleotides not matched to a gene: 11.